This TCR beta chain emerged from a study of blood T cell repertoires in COVID-19. Looking at the study overall: Cohort 3 recovery required two negative PCRs, clearance, or symptom resolution.

The data were produced by immunoSEQ multiplex PCR, yet TCRdb's version contains in-frame clones alone and is incomplete. Counted here are about 140,000 clones, 84% occurring once; the ten biggest clones make up approximately 4%. This clone appeared a few times. The CDR3 runs to 14 residues. The V end was cut by 3 bases, the J end by 0 bases, with 9 bases between. The germline V gene encodes CDR1 LNHDA and CDR2 SQIVND (reference sequence). The sample consisted of PBMCs or T cells enriched from blood (not recorded which). The chain couples TRBV19 to TRBJ2-7; D may be TRBD2 (5 bases). The receptor was derived from a man aged 50 or older in a cohort exposed to, infected with or recovered from COVID-19 (not recorded which). CDR3 sequence: CASSIGGSSYEQYF. For the CDR3, the DNA is TGTGCCAGTAGTATCGGTGGGAGCTCCTACGAGCAGTACTTC. The full variable domain, with the rest looked up from reference TRBV19 and TRBJ2-7, is DGGITQSPKYLFRKEGQNVTLSCEQNLNHDAMYWYRQDPGQGLRLIYYSQIVNDFQKGDIAEGYSVSREKKESFPLTVTSAQKNPTAFYLCASSIGGSSYEQYFGPGTRLTVT.